This TCR beta chain originates from a study of T-cell memory formation after mild COVID-19. Study at large: Largely, the TCR clusters proved donor specific. Study outcomes and limitations: Nothing showed for sure that second-wave clones peaking on day 37 were SARS-CoV-2 specific. Some clones that responded turned up in pre-infection memory, which suggests that cross-reactive memory joined in. Clones that shrank (day 15 to 85) were balanced CD4/CD8, whereas later expanders leaned CD4+.

A remark on this clonotype: What it recognizes is unknown.

TCRdb fed the 5' RACE reads into MiXCR, producing one record per CDR3 protein. The sample lists about 210,000 distinct CDR3 sequences; 27% were seen once. Germline-derived CDR1 and CDR2 are MNHNY and SVGAGI (reference sequence). V was trimmed by 3 bases and J by 11 bases, leaving 17 bases between them. This CDR3 is built from 14 residues. Sequenced material: PBMCs or a T cell subset sorted from them (not recorded which). This clonotype originated in an adult woman who had mild COVID-19 (a few samples of this study predate the infection). Cell type and time point are not known. The J gene is TRBJ2-1, the V gene TRBV6-6, with D tentatively TRBD1 or TRBD2 (5 bases each). In nucleotides, the CDR3 is TGTGCCAGCAGTTATTCCGGGACCCGGGGCCAGCAGTTCTTC. It specifies CASSYSGTRGQQFF.